The source of this T cell receptor beta chain is a study of immune evolution from preneoplasia to lung adenocarcinoma. Study context: HLA loss of heterozygosity: roughly 6.6% AIS, about 15% MIA, over 25% ADC, none AAH. Study-level findings and limits: Top clone frequencies peaked in normal lung, apparently declining through invasive adenocarcinoma. Later-stage lesions seemingly showed higher T cell density and diversity than normal lung.

In its sample, this clone was seen once. Its cognate antigen is unknown. The method was immunoSEQ multiplex PCR; TCRdb's version includes in-frame clones alone and lacks a portion of them. The sample holds 3,000 to 4,500 clones, around 81% seen once. Resections took place in Japan or China from 2014 to 2017. The receptor was derived from a person aged 65 to 85 with lung adenocarcinoma. The sample taken for sequencing was FFPE lung adenocarcinoma in situ tissue.

The CDR3 bases are TGTGCCAGCAGTTCCCTAGCGGGAGTCTACGAGCAGTACTTC. Translation gives CASSSLAGVYEQYF. The chain uses TRBV28 and TRBJ2-7, with 10 bases aligning to TRBD2. The CDR3 spans 14 residues. J gave up 3 bases and V 4 bases, and 3 bases lay outside the gene matches. Germline lookup yields CDR1 MDHEN and CDR2 SYDVKM.